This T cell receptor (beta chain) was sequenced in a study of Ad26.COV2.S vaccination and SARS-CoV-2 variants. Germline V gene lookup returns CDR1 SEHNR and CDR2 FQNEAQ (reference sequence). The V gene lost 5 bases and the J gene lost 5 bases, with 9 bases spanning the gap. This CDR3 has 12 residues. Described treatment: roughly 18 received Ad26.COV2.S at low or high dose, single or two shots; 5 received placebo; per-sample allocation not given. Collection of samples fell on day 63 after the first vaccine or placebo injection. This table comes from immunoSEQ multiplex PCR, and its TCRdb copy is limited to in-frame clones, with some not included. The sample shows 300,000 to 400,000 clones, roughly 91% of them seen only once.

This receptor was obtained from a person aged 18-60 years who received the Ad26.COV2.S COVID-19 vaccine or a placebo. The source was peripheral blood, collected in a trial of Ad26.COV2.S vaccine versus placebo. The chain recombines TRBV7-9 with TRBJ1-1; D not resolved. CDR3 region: CASSPTKTEAFF. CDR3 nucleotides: TGTGCCAGCAGCCCCACAAAGACTGAAGCTTTCTTT.